The sequence of this TCR beta chain was determined in a study of T cell changes during pregnancy in multiple sclerosis. TCRdb keeps only in-frame clones here, not all; method: immunoSEQ multiplex PCR. The table records some 36,000 clones, about nine tenths of them present only once. V lost 5 bases to trimming and J lost 5 bases; unmatched junction nucleotides: 5. CDR1 SGHRS and CDR2 YFSETQ come from the germline V gene. The CDR3 is 15 amino acids. The V and J genes are TRBV5-1 and TRBJ1-6; 9 bases align to TRBD1. The TCR comes from a female donor in good health, enrolled as a control in a pregnancy study. The sample in question was peripheral blood, obtained in the second trimester of pregnancy. Here the CDR3 DNA reads TGCGCCAGCAGTACAGGGGGCCCGGATAATTCACCCCTCCACTTT. It yields the protein CASSTGGPDNSPLHF.